This TCR beta chain was recovered during a study of T-cell reconstitution after alpha-beta-depleted transplantation in children. Many counts were recorded for this clonotype. Unique molecular identifiers were incorporated when the TCRbeta library was constructed. From the PCR reads, TCRdb called clonotypes with MiXCR, one entry per CDR3 protein. Here the sample spans over 550,000 distinct CDR3 sequences, 8% to 11% being singletons. CDR1 is MDHEN and CDR2 is SYDVKM in the germline V gene. V dropped 3 bases and J dropped 8; count of bases not matched to a gene: 10. This CDR3 is 15 amino acids long. This chain connects TRBV28 to TRBJ2-1; 7 positions match TRBD2. This specimen consisted of PBMCs from the stem cell graft donor, obtained from the stem cell graft. This TCR derives from a human donor who donated a stem cell graft to a child with acute myeloid leukemia. This CDR3 is CASSFRDSLADEQFF. In DNA, the CDR3 is TGTGCCAGCAGTTTTCGAGACAGTCTAGCGGATGAGCAGTTCTTC.